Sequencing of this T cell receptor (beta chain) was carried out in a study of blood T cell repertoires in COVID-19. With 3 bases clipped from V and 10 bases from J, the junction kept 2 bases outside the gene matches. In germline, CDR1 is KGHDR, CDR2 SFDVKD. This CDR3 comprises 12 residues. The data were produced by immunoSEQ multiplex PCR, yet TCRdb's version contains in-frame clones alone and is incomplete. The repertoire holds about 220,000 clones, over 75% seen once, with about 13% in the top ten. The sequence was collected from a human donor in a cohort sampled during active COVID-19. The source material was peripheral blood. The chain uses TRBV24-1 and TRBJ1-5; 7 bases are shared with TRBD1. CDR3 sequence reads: CATSDTGVPQHF. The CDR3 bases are TGTGCCACCAGTGATACAGGGGTACCCCAGCATTTT.